The 31 T cell receptor beta chains below were found in one sample sequenced in a study of OX40 agonist ivuxolimab in advanced cancers. Using immunoSEQ multiplex PCR, the repertoire was profiled, and TCRdb retains in-frame clones only, with some absent. The sample consists of approximately 70,000 clones, about four fifths of them appearing once. The specimen comprised CD4+ or CD8+ T cells sorted from blood, sampled in a trial of the OX40 agonist ivuxolimab. These TCRs come from an adult with an advanced solid tumor such as melanoma, head and neck, liver or kidney cancer.

The chain recombines TRBV29-1 with TRBJ2-1; 9 nucleotides align to TRBD1. Germline V gene data show CDR1 as SQVTM and CDR2 as ANQGSEA. V was clipped by 6 bases and J by 4 bases; unmatched bases: 10. The CDR3 runs 15 residues. The CDR3 loop reads CSVDPGDRGYNEQFF. In DNA form, the CDR3 reads TGCAGCGTCGACCCGGGAGACAGGGGGTACAATGAGCAGTTCTTC.

The chain recombines TRBV7-9 with TRBJ2-3; TRBD1 matches at 9 bases. The CDR3 runs to 17 residues. V lost 1 base, J lost 7 bases, and 12 bases stayed unmatched. From germline, CDR1 is SEHNR and CDR2 FQNEAQ (reference sequence). The CDR3 DNA follows: TGTGCCAGCAGCTTAGAGGAGGGACAGGGTTCGACTCATACGCAGTATTTT. It translates to CASSLEEGQGSTHTQYF.

The chain combines TRBV14 with TRBJ2-1; the D is unclear. CDR1 is SGHDN and CDR2 is FVKESK in the germline V gene. The CDR3 has 13 residues. Trimming took 1 base from V and 7 from J, leaving 8 bases between them. The CDR3, as DNA: TGTGCCAGCAGCCAAGTAGGCAGAAATGAGCAGTTCTTC. Amino acids: CASSQVGRNEQFF.

The chain couples TRBV13 to TRBJ1-6; D gene uncertain. The CDR3 runs to 15 residues. Trimming took off 0 bases at V and 0 bases at J, with 3 bases between the two ends. Germline V gives CDR1 PRHDT, CDR2 FYEKMQ (reference sequence). Here the CDR3 reads CASSLGSSYNSPLHF. CDR3 coding DNA: TGTGCCAGCAGCTTAGGAAGCTCCTATAATTCACCCCTCCACTTT.

This chain uses TRBV27 with TRBJ2-7, with 9 bases matching TRBD2. The trim removed 5 bases at V and 4 bases at J, leaving 6 bases unmatched. Looked up from germline, CDR1 is MNHEY and CDR2 is SMNVEV (reference sequence). CDR3 length: 14 residues. The CDR3 here is CASSPPTSGYEQYF. In nucleotides, the CDR3 is TGTGCCAGCAGTCCTCCGACTAGCGGATACGAGCAGTACTTC.

As DNA, the CDR3 is TGCGCCAGCAGCCGAACCGGACAGGGCCAAGAGACCCAGTACTTC. It specifies CASSRTGQGQETQYF. The chain recombines TRBV4-1 with TRBJ2-5; TRBD1 aligns across 8 bases. J gave up 1 base and V 4 bases, and 5 bases lay outside the gene matches. Germline V gene sequence: CDR1 MGHRA, CDR2 YSYEKL. The CDR3 contains 15 residues.

CDR3 sequence reads: CASSSTLDSYNEQFF. CDR3 bases: TGTGCCAGCAGCTCTACCCTAGACAGCTACAATGAGCAGTTCTTC. This rearrangement joins TRBV7-9 to TRBJ2-1; possibly TRBD1 for D (5 bases). This CDR3 contains 15 residues. CDR1 is SEHNR and CDR2 is FQNEAQ in the germline V gene (reference sequence). The V end was cut by 4 bases, the J end by 3 bases, with 13 bases between.

The chain uses TRBV28 and TRBJ1-5; a possible D gene is TRBD1 (6 bases). Trimming took off 5 bases at V and 9 bases at J, with 17 bases between the two ends. The CDR3 loop spans 14 amino acids. CDR1 is MDHEN, CDR2 SYDVKM, per germline. The CDR3 region has the DNA TGTGCCAGCAGTCTTACACCCGGACAGCCGCCCCAGCATTTT. Encoded protein: CASSLTPGQPPQHF. Full variable domain (remainder filled in from reference TRBV28 and TRBJ1-5): DVKVTQSSRYLVKRTGEKVFLECVQDMDHENMFWYRQDPGLGLRLIYFSYDVKMKEKGDIPEGYSVSREKKERFSLILESASTNQTSMYLCASSLTPGQPPQHFGDGTRLSIL.

The V call is TRBV28, the J call TRBJ1-4; a weak D match, TRBD1 (5 bases). V shed 2 bases and J shed 10 bases, with 14 bases lying between them. The CDR3 is made up of 14 amino acids. Germline lookup yields CDR1 MDHEN and CDR2 SYDVKM. CDR3 nucleotide sequence: TGTGCCAGCAGTTTAGAGGGGACTGAACTAAAACTGTTTTTT. It specifies CASSLEGTELKLFF. The full variable domain, with the rest looked up from reference TRBV28 and TRBJ1-4, is DVKVTQSSRYLVKRTGEKVFLECVQDMDHENMFWYRQDPGLGLRLIYFSYDVKMKEKGDIPEGYSVSREKKERFSLILESASTNQTSMYLCASSLEGTELKLFFGSGTQLSVL.

The chain recombines TRBV4-1 with TRBJ1-2, with D possibly TRBD1 on 6 matching bases. Germline V gene data show CDR1 as MGHRA and CDR2 as YSYEKL. V was shortened by 3 bases and J by 1 base, with 15 bases between the two germline ends. The CDR3 has 16 residues. The CDR3 reads CASSQRVLQGNYGYTF. CDR3 sequence (DNA): TGCGCCAGCAGCCAGAGAGTTTTACAGGGTAACTATGGCTACACCTTC.

The rearrangement joins TRBV6-6 to TRBJ1-1; D uncertain. CDR1 is MNHNY and CDR2 is SVGAGI in the germline V gene (reference sequence). Trimming stripped 0 bases from V and 14 bases from J, with 13 bases between. This CDR3 is 12 amino acids long. The CDR3 reads CASSYSTGGVFF. The CDR3 DNA follows: TGTGCCAGCAGTTACTCGACCGGTGGGGTATTCTTT.

The chain is built from TRBV30 and TRBJ1-5, with D possibly TRBD1 on 5 matching bases. CDR1 is GTSNPN and CDR2 is SVGIG in the germline V gene (reference sequence). The germline V and J ends were trimmed by 3 bases and 5 bases, with 17 bases remaining between them. The CDR3 is 15 amino acids. CDR3 residues: CAWSPGGTQDQPQHF. In nucleotides, the CDR3 is TGTGCCTGGAGCCCGGGGGGGACTCAAGATCAGCCCCAGCATTTT.

DNA of the CDR3: TGTGCCAGTAGCCTTGGGTCCTCTGGAAACACCATATATTTT. Protein product: CASSLGSSGNTIYF. V is TRBV19 and J is TRBJ1-3; no firm D call. CDR1 and CDR2 from the germline V gene are LNHDA and SQIVND (reference sequence). The ends were cut back, 6 bases at V and 0 bases at J, with 9 bases in the middle. CDR3 size: 14 residues.

The chain carries TRBV10-2 and TRBJ1-5, with D unresolved. CDR3 length: 15 amino acids. V dropped 3 bases and J dropped 0 bases, with 9 bases sitting between them. The germline V gene has CDR1 WSHSY and CDR2 SAAADI. The CDR3 sequence is CASSDRPYSNQPQHF. In DNA form, the CDR3 reads TGCGCCAGCAGTGATCGGCCGTATAGCAATCAGCCCCAGCATTTT.

J is TRBJ2-3 and V is TRBV6-6; D gene unclear. The germline V gene encodes CDR1 MNHNY and CDR2 SVGAGI (reference sequence). The V gene lost 8 bases and the J gene lost 0 bases, with 6 bases spanning the gap. CDR3 length equals 12 residues. The CDR3 here is CASSRSTDTQYF. DNA for the CDR3: TGTGCCAGCTCTAGGAGCACAGATACGCAGTATTTT.

The CDR3 coding sequence is TGTGCCAGCAGCTTAGGCGAAGGACAGGGATCCGAGCAGTACTTC. It encodes CASSLGEGQGSEQYF. The chain employs TRBV7-8 and TRBJ2-7, with 8 bases matching TRBD1. Germline V gene lookup returns CDR1 SGHVS and CDR2 FQNEAQ. This CDR3 contains 15 residues. Germline trimming cut 1 base from V and 6 bases from J; bases unmatched to any gene: 8. Based on the CDR3 plus reference TRBV7-8 and TRBJ2-7, the full variable domain is GAGVSQSPRYKVAKRGQDVALRCDPISGHVSLFWYQQALGQGPEFLTYFQNEAQLDKSGLPSDRFFAERPEGSVSTLKIQRTQQEDSAVYLCASSLGEGQGSEQYFGPGTRLTVT.

V is TRBV6-5 and J is TRBJ1-6; D is ambiguous. V lost 7 bases and J lost 7, with 14 bases in between. CDR3 size: 14 residues. Per the germline V gene, CDR1 is MNHEY and CDR2 is SVGAGI. CDR3: CASTLDGKNSPLHF. For the CDR3, the DNA is TGTGCCAGCACCTTGGACGGAAAGAATTCACCCCTCCACTTT.

The J gene is TRBJ1-5, the V gene TRBV19, with D unresolved. CDR1 and CDR2 from the germline V gene are LNHDA and SQIVND (reference sequence). The V and J ends lost 8 bases and 0 bases respectively, with 14 bases between them. The CDR3 has 15 residues. In DNA, the CDR3 is TGTGCCAGTGGAACGGAGGGTTATAGCAATCAGCCCCAGCATTTT. Protein sequence: CASGTEGYSNQPQHF.

This chain uses TRBV5-1 with TRBJ1-3, with D tentatively TRBD1 (5 bases). Germline CDR1 reads SGHRS; CDR2 reads YFSETQ. The CDR3 extends over 17 amino acids. Between the trimmed V and J ends, which lost 0 bases and 0 bases, there was a span of 13 bases. CDR3 sequence (DNA): TGCGCCAGCAGCTTGGCCTACGGGGGGTCCTCTGGAAACACCATATATTTT. This gives the protein CASSLAYGGSSGNTIYF.

This clone was counted once. V gene TRBV7-9 combines with J gene TRBJ1-5; unclear D gene. This CDR3 is built from 14 residues. V lost 4 bases to trimming and J lost 0 bases, with 7 bases between them. CDR1 is SEHNR and CDR2 is FQNEAQ in the germline V gene (reference sequence). For the CDR3, the DNA is TGTGCCAGCAGCTCGACATATAGCAATCAGCCCCAGCATTTT. This gives the protein CASSSTYSNQPQHF.

This chain joins TRBV2 and TRBJ2-7; possibly TRBD2 for D (5 bases). Germline V gene lookup returns CDR1 SNHLY and CDR2 FYNNEI. The CDR3 length is 13 residues. The V gene lost 10 bases and the J gene lost 2 bases, with 15 bases spanning the gap. CDR3 in amino acids: CATQRSETYEQYF. CDR3 coding DNA: TGTGCCACCCAGCGGTCCGAGACCTACGAGCAGTACTTC. Full variable domain (missing parts from reference TRBV2 and TRBJ2-7): EPEVTQTPSHQVTQMGQEVILRCVPISNHLYFYWYRQILGQKVEFLVSFYNNEISEKSEIFDDQFSVERPDGSNFTLKIRSTKLEDSAMYFCATQRSETYEQYFGPGTRLTVT.

The V call is TRBV20-1, the J call TRBJ2-7; D unclear. This CDR3 contains 10 residues. The V gene lost 5 bases and the J gene lost 3 bases, with 5 bases spanning the gap. Germline assignment: CDR1 DFQATT and CDR2 SNEGSKA (reference sequence). CDR3 sequence reads: CSAGDYEQYV. CDR3 nucleotides: TGCAGTGCTGGGGACTACGAGCAGTACGTC.

Only a few counts were recorded for this clone. The chain uses TRBV7-8 and TRBJ1-2; 8 bases are shared with TRBD1. Germline loops: CDR1 SGHVS, CDR2 FQNEAQ. With 5 bases clipped from V and 5 bases from J, the junction kept 10 bases outside the gene matches. The length of the CDR3 is 15 residues. The CDR3 nucleotides are TGTGCCAGCAGCCCCCAATCTGGACAGGGATATGGCTACACCTTC. It codes for CASSPQSGQGYGYTF.

The V call is TRBV6-1, the J call TRBJ1-4, with D possibly TRBD1 on 5 matching bases. Trimming cost V 0 bases and J 3 bases, with 14 bases left between them. Per the germline V gene, CDR1 is MNHNS and CDR2 is SASEGT. The CDR3 is made up of 17 amino acids. The CDR3 nucleotides read TGTGCCAGCAGTGAAGCGGGGGTTTGGCGATCTAATGAAAAACTGTTTTTT. As protein: CASSEAGVWRSNEKLFF.

This sequence joins TRBV19 and TRBJ1-2; 12 bases align to TRBD1. J lost 5 bases, V lost 4 bases, and 11 bases had no gene match. The length of the CDR3 is 17 residues. The germline V gene encodes CDR1 LNHDA and CDR2 SQIVND (reference sequence). The CDR3 loop is CASSTAGTGGKSYGYTF. DNA of the CDR3: TGTGCCAGTAGTACCGCCGGGACAGGGGGCAAGTCTTATGGCTACACCTTC.

As to this clone: The sample carries other DNA sequences with the same CDR3. The chain is built from TRBV9 and TRBJ1-4; D call uncertain. V gave up 0 bases and J gave up 5 bases, with 8 bases separating them. The length of the CDR3 is 14 residues. Germline values: CDR1 SGDLS, CDR2 YYNGEE. The CDR3 nucleotides are TGTGCCAGCAGCGTAGGGGTCCAGAATGAAAAACTGTTTTTT. Residues: CASSVGVQNEKLFF.

This chain links TRBV19 with TRBJ1-2; 11 bases map to TRBD1. J was trimmed by 4 bases and V by 7 bases; bases with no gene match: 11. There are 16 residues in the CDR3. CDR1 LNHDA and CDR2 SQIVND come from the germline V gene (reference sequence). The CDR3 coding sequence is TGTGCCAGTACCCCGGACAGGGGGCAGCGTAGCTATGGCTACACCTTC. Protein: CASTPDRGQRSYGYTF.

The genes are TRBV7-8 and TRBJ2-2, with TRBD2 matching 9 bases. The germline CDR1 and CDR2 sequences are SGHVS and FQNEAQ. This CDR3 contains 16 residues. With 3 bases clipped from V and 4 bases from J, the junction kept 6 bases outside the gene matches. CDR3 coding DNA: TGTGCCAGCAGCTTGTCAGCGGGGGGCCTCACCGGGGAGCTGTTTTTT. Encoded protein: CASSLSAGGLTGELFF.

The chain links TRBV6-5 to TRBJ2-7; no clear D. The V end was cut by 0 bases, the J end by 5 bases, with 8 bases between. Germline CDR1 is MNHEY and CDR2 is SVGAGI. The CDR3 has 13 amino acids. DNA for the CDR3: TGTGCCAGCAGTTACTCCGGGTTTGACGAGCAGTACTTC. This codes for CASSYSGFDEQYF.

This sequence joins TRBV28 and TRBJ1-1; D is possibly TRBD1 (6 bases). Per germline, CDR1 MDHEN and CDR2 SYDVKM. V lost 6 bases to trimming and J lost 4 bases, with 15 bases between them. This CDR3 comprises 14 residues. The CDR3 reads CASRPYDRTTEAFF. The CDR3 DNA sequence: TGTGCCAGCAGACCCTACGACAGGACCACTGAAGCTTTCTTT.

The chain combines TRBV15 with TRBJ2-2; 9 nucleotides match TRBD1. The CDR3 runs 16 residues. Germline assignment: CDR1 LNHNV and CDR2 YYDKDF (reference sequence). After removal of 1 base from V and 4 bases from J, the junction contained 4 bases not matched to a gene. This CDR3 is CATSRGDRAGTGELFF. Written as DNA, the CDR3 is TGTGCCACCAGCAGAGGGGACAGGGCCGGCACCGGGGAGCTGTTTTTT.